This T cell receptor (beta chain) was recorded in a study of cytotoxic CD8 clonotypes in ibrutinib-treated CLL. For the study at large: Response samples were drawn at a median of approximately 11 months of treatment, range 6 to 36. General study findings and limits: Clonality increased with ibrutinib response but returned toward baseline at progression.

Some clones are missing from TCRdb's copy, which holds only in-frame ones; the method was immunoSEQ multiplex PCR. The sample yields 250,000 to 350,000 clones, 65% to 85% seen once. The V gene's germline CDR1 is SQVTM and CDR2 ANQGSEA. Trimming removed 5 bases from V and 1 base from J; junction bases left unmatched: 4. CDR3 size: 13 residues. About this clone itself: Its target is not known. Other DNA variants within this sample encode the same CDR3.

The V and J genes are TRBV29-1 and TRBJ2-7; 8 bases match TRBD1. The TCR sequence derives from a human donor with chronic lymphocytic leukemia. Sequences were derived from PBMCs, sampled at disease progression, from a patient treated with ibrutinib. CDR3 sequence reads: CSVRQGPSYEQYF. The CDR3 DNA follows: TGCAGCGTTCGACAGGGGCCATCCTACGAGCAGTACTTC.